These 21 T cell receptor beta chains originate from one sample sequenced in a study of blood T cell repertoires in COVID-19 (dated by TCRdb to about 2020). Library prep was done by the immunoSEQ multiplex PCR assay. As stored in TCRdb, this immuneACCESS dataset retains in-frame rearrangements with V and J assigned. A fraction of the clones does not appear; measured against another copy, unresolved V genes explain less than half of the discrepancy, and the remainder lacks a known reason. The sample table lists about 33,000 clones, 65% to 90% of them with a count of one. About 7.1% of the sample lies in the top ten. The sequencing input was peripheral blood. The receptors were sampled from a man aged 55 to 70 with active COVID-19.

The chain recombines TRBV11-2 with TRBJ2-5; the match to TRBD2 covers 8 bases. V lost 1 base and J lost 5; bases outside the gene matches: 6. The CDR3 totals 15 residues. The germline CDR1 and CDR2 sequences are SGHAT and FQNNGV. The CDR3 coding sequence is TGTGCCAGCAGCTTAGCGGGAGGGGCTGGGGAGACCCAGTACTTC. This translates into CASSLAGGAGETQYF.

In its sample, this clone was seen a few times. This chain connects TRBV10-1 to TRBJ2-2; tentatively, D is TRBD2 (6 bases). This CDR3 comprises 16 residues. Per germline, CDR1 WNHNN and CDR2 SYGVQD (reference sequence). V lost 5 bases and J lost 3, with 16 bases in between. CDR3 sequence: CASSKGGPLYTGELFF. Here the CDR3 DNA reads TGCGCCAGCAGTAAGGGAGGCCCCCTATACACCGGGGAGCTGTTTTTT.

This chain joins TRBV6-2 or TRBV6-3 and TRBJ2-1; 9 bases agree with TRBD2. The V gene end was trimmed by 5 bases and the J gene end by 5 bases; junction bases not matched to a gene: 10. CDR1 is MNHEY and CDR2 is SVGEGT in the germline V gene. This CDR3 contains 16 residues. The CDR3 region is CASSLTLLAGHNEQFF. Here the CDR3 DNA reads TGTGCCAGCAGTCTTACCCTCCTAGCGGGGCACAATGAGCAGTTCTTC.

This clone appeared once. The genes are TRBV6-1 and TRBJ2-3, with 7 bases matching TRBD2. The J segment lost 4 bases and the V segment lost 0 bases, leaving 7 bases of the junction unmatched. The germline gives CDR1 MNHNS, CDR2 SASEGT. This CDR3 is 16 amino acids long. CDR3 nucleotide sequence: TGTGCCAGCAGTGAAGCTTGGCGGGAGCCCCCAGATACGCAGTATTTT. Protein: CASSEAWREPPDTQYF.

This clone is medium-sized (0.01 to 0.1%) in the sample. The gene calls are TRBV19 and TRBJ1-6; D gene ambiguous. Deletions cut 7 bases from V and 3 bases from J, with 13 bases between. In germline, CDR1 is LNHDA, CDR2 SQIVND (reference sequence). The CDR3 length is 15 residues. CDR3 sequence: CASTPFNGYNSPLHF. Here the CDR3 DNA reads TGTGCCAGTACTCCCTTCAACGGCTATAATTCACCCCTCCACTTT.

By sample share, this clone is medium-sized. The chain combines TRBV7-9 with TRBJ2-5; 7 positions agree with TRBD2. This CDR3 has 13 amino acids. CDR1 and CDR2 from the germline V gene are SEHNR and FQNEAQ (reference sequence). J lost 4 bases, V lost 5 bases, and 4 bases had no gene match. The CDR3 region has the DNA TGTGCCAGCAGCAAGACTAGCAGAGAGACCCAGTACTTC. Its translation is CASSKTSRETQYF.

The rearrangement uses TRBV11-2 and TRBJ1-4; 7 nucleotides line up with TRBD1. The length of the CDR3 is 16 residues. V shed 5 bases and J 5 bases; nucleotides not matched to a gene: 11. The germline CDR1 and CDR2 sequences are SGHAT and FQNNGV. CDR3 nucleotide sequence: TGTGCCAGCAGCCGTGGGGCCGGGACAGCGAATGAAAAACTGTTTTTT. Protein: CASSRGAGTANEKLFF.

This clone was observed a single time. The rearrangement joins TRBV24-1 to TRBJ2-1; 8 nucleotides match TRBD2. V shed 9 bases and J 2 bases; nucleotides not matched to a gene: 8. Germline V gene sequence: CDR1 KGHDR, CDR2 SFDVKD. This CDR3 is built from 15 residues. The CDR3 is CATGPSGRAYNEQFF. In DNA, the CDR3 is TGTGCCACCGGACCGTCCGGGAGGGCCTACAATGAGCAGTTCTTC.

The chain links TRBV24-1 to TRBJ2-2, with 7 bases identical to TRBD1. Germline V lookup: CDR1 KGHDR, CDR2 SFDVKD. CDR3 length: 15 residues. The J segment lost 5 bases and the V segment lost 3 bases, leaving 5 bases of the junction unmatched. CDR3 DNA sequence: TGTGCCACCAGTGATGATGCAGGGGGTACCGGGGAGCTGTTTTTT. This gives the protein CATSDDAGGTGELFF.

The chain recombines TRBV5-1 with TRBJ2-1, with 7 positions matching TRBD2. V lost 7 bases to trimming and J lost 5 bases; unmatched junction nucleotides: 12. CDR3 length: 15 amino acids. CDR1 and CDR2 (germline): SGHRS, YFSETQ. The CDR3 reads CASRQDSGWNNEQFF. CDR3 in DNA: TGCGCCAGCCGGCAGGATAGCGGGTGGAACAATGAGCAGTTCTTC.

This clone has just one count. J is TRBJ2-1 and V is TRBV5-1, with D possibly being TRBD2 (6 bases). The CDR3 is made up of 17 amino acids. The germline V gene has CDR1 SGHRS and CDR2 YFSETQ. Trimming cost V 0 bases and J 0 bases, with 13 bases left between them. CDR3 sequence reads: CASSLGLAKSSYNEQFF. The CDR3 coding sequence is TGCGCCAGCAGCTTGGGGCTAGCGAAAAGCTCCTACAATGAGCAGTTCTTC.

The J gene is TRBJ2-5, the V gene TRBV14; the match to TRBD2 covers 8 bases. The V segment lost 4 bases and the J segment 2 bases; nucleotides outside the gene matches: 12. The CDR3 totals 17 residues. Germline CDR1 and CDR2: SGHDN and FVKESK. The CDR3 sequence is CASSPGWGAGVQETQYF. The CDR3 nucleotides read TGTGCCAGCAGCCCCGGGTGGGGAGCGGGGGTGCAAGAGACCCAGTACTTC.

This clone was observed a few times. This chain uses TRBV7-9 with TRBJ2-2, with 7 bases fitting TRBD2. V trimming: 5 bases; J trimming: 3 bases; junction bases outside the gene matches: 9. The germline V gene encodes CDR1 SEHNR and CDR2 FQNEAQ (reference sequence). CDR3 size: 16 residues. The CDR3 is CASSPWGGRYTGELFF. CDR3 bases: TGTGCCAGCAGCCCGTGGGGCGGGAGATACACCGGGGAGCTGTTTTTT.

The genes are TRBV11-2 and TRBJ2-7; 9 bases align to TRBD1. This CDR3 spans 15 amino acids. Germline V lookup: CDR1 SGHAT, CDR2 FQNNGV. The trim removed 1 base at V and 11 bases at J, leaving 12 bases unmatched. CDR3 sequence: CASSLVWDRVGQKYF. The CDR3 nucleotides are TGTGCCAGCAGCTTAGTGTGGGACAGGGTCGGGCAAAAGTACTTC.

This rearrangement joins TRBV6-4 to TRBJ2-1; 10 bases map to TRBD2. CDR3 length: 14 amino acids. V dropped 6 bases and J dropped 10; count of bases not matched to a gene: 9. Germline CDR1 and CDR2: MRHNA and SNTAGT. The CDR3 reads CASSAGTSDREQFF. CDR3 coding DNA: TGTGCCAGCAGCGCCGGGACTAGCGACCGGGAGCAGTTCTTC.

The chain joins TRBV5-5 to TRBJ2-5; tentative D call: TRBD2 (7 bases). There are 15 residues in the CDR3. Deletions cut 7 bases from V and 4 bases from J, with 20 bases between. Germline V CDR1 and CDR2: SGHKS, YYEKEE (reference sequence). The CDR3 reads CASRRGATPPETQYF. In DNA form, the CDR3 reads TGTGCCAGCCGCCGGGGGGCGACTCCTCCAGAGACCCAGTACTTC.

V is TRBV9 and J is TRBJ2-1; D is perhaps TRBD2 (7 bases). V was trimmed by 0 bases and J by 3 bases, leaving 16 bases between them. CDR1 SGDLS and CDR2 YYNGEE come from the germline V gene. The CDR3 totals 17 residues. The CDR3 sequence is CASSVGGGASGYNEQFF. As DNA, the CDR3 is TGTGCCAGCAGCGTAGGAGGGGGGGCTAGCGGCTACAATGAGCAGTTCTTC.

The chain uses TRBV6-5 and TRBJ2-7; D possibly corresponds to TRBD2 (7 bases). Trimming cost V 6 bases and J 6 bases, with 18 bases left between them. CDR3 size: 14 residues. Germline values: CDR1 MNHEY, CDR2 SVGAGI. CDR3 region: CASRQIGGVGEQYF. The CDR3 region has the DNA TGTGCCAGCAGACAAATAGGGGGGGTTGGCGAGCAGTACTTC.

V is TRBV18 and J is TRBJ2-2, with D perhaps TRBD1 (5 bases). V gave up 6 bases and J gave up 0 bases, with 11 bases separating them. The CDR3 is 15 amino acids. Per germline, CDR1 KGHSH and CDR2 LQKENI. The CDR3 loop reads CASSQDRPNTGELFF. As DNA, the CDR3 is TGTGCCAGCTCCCAAGACAGACCGAACACCGGGGAGCTGTTTTTT. Full variable domain (remainder filled in from reference TRBV18 and TRBJ2-2): NAGVMQNPRHLVRRRGQEARLRCSPMKGHSHVYWYRQLPEEGLKFMVYLQKENIIDESGMPKERFSAEFPKEGPSILRIQQVVRGDSAAYFCASSQDRPNTGELFFGEGSRLTVL.

The rearrangement joins TRBV25-1 to TRBJ2-1; 9 nucleotides match TRBD2. J lost 7 bases, V lost 6 bases, and 10 bases had no gene match. The CDR3 totals 15 residues. Germline CDR1 reads MGHDK; CDR2 reads SYGVNS. In DNA form, the CDR3 reads TGTGCCAGCAGGGGATCTCCGACTAGCGGTAATGAGCAGTTCTTC. Translated, it gives CASRGSPTSGNEQFF.

The chain combines TRBV18 with TRBJ1-1, with TRBD1 identical over 9 bases. The CDR3 is made up of 15 amino acids. CDR1 and CDR2 (germline): KGHSH, LQKENI. With 5 bases clipped from V and 0 bases from J, the junction kept 4 bases outside the gene matches. The CDR3: CASSAGQGMNTEAFF. The CDR3 DNA is TGTGCCAGCTCAGCTGGACAGGGGATGAACACTGAAGCTTTCTTT. Complete variable domain (other parts from reference TRBV18 and TRBJ1-1): NAGVMQNPRHLVRRRGQEARLRCSPMKGHSHVYWYRQLPEEGLKFMVYLQKENIIDESGMPKERFSAEFPKEGPSILRIQQVVRGDSAAYFCASSAGQGMNTEAFFGQGTRLTVV.